One and the same sample provided the 2 T cell receptor beta chains below, sequenced in a study of T cells after yellow fever vaccination. MiXCR, applied by TCRdb to the 5' RACE reads, yields one record per CDR3 protein. There are 400,000 or so distinct CDR3 sequences in the sample; around 20% occur only once, and roughly a sixth lies in the top ten. Source: PBMCs, taken before the yellow fever booster vaccination. The receptor set was obtained from a man aged 18 to 30 who received the YFV17D yellow fever vaccine.

This clonotype was counted a few times. The chain joins TRBV20-1 to TRBJ1-2, with D unresolved. The CDR3 extends over 17 amino acids. CDR1 is DFQATT, CDR2 SNEGSKA, per germline (reference sequence). V dropped 0 bases and J dropped 3 bases, with 20 bases sitting between them. In DNA, the CDR3 is TGCAGTGCTAGAGATCTCCGTGGCACTGGGTTTCACTATGGCTACACCTTC. This sequence encodes CSARDLRGTGFHYGYTF.

This clonotype was detected a few times. V is TRBV20-1 and J is TRBJ2-3; 10 bases are a match to TRBD2. The V gene end was trimmed by 0 bases and the J gene end by 4 bases; junction bases not matched to a gene: 10. This CDR3 comprises 17 residues. Germline V gene sequence: CDR1 DFQATT, CDR2 SNEGSKA (reference sequence). CDR3 protein: CSARDHQGAGGADTQYF. In DNA form, the CDR3 reads TGCAGTGCTAGAGATCATCAAGGAGCGGGGGGGGCAGATACGCAGTATTTT.